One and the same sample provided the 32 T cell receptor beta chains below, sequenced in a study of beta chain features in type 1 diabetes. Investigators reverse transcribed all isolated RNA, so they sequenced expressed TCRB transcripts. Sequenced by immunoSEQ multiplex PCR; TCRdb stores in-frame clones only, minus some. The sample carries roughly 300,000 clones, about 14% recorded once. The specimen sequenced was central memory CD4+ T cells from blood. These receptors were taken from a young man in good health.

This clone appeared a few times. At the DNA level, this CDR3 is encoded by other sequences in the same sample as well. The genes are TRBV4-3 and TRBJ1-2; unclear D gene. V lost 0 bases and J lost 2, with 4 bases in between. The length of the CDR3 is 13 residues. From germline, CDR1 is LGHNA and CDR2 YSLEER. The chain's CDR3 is CASSQDGNYGYTF. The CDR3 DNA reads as TGCGCCAGCAGCCAAGATGGGAACTATGGCTACACCTTC.

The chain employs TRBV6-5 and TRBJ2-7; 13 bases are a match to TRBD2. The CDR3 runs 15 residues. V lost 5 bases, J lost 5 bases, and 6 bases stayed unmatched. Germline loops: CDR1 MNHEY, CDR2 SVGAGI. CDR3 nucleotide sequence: TGTGCCAGCAGTGGTGGGACTAGCGGGATCCACGAGCAGTACTTC. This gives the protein CASSGGTSGIHEQYF.

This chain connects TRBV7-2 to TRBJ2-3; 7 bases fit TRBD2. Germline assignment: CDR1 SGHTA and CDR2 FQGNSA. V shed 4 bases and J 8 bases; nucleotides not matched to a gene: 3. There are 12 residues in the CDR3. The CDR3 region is CASSYVAGTQYF. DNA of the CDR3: TGTGCCAGCAGCTATGTAGCGGGTACGCAGTATTTT.

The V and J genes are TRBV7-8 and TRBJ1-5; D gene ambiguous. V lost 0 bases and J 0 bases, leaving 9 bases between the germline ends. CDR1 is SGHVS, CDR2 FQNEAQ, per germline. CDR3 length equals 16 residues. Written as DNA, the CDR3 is TGTGCCAGCAGCTTAGCGAACAGTTATAGCAATCAGCCCCAGCATTTT. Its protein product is CASSLANSYSNQPQHF.

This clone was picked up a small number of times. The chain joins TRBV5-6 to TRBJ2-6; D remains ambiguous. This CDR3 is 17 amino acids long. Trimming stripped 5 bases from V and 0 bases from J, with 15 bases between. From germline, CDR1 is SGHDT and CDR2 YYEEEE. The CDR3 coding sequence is TGTGCCAGCAGACGGACCCCAGTTATCTCTGGGGCCAACGTCCTGACTTTC. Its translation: CASRRTPVISGANVLTF.

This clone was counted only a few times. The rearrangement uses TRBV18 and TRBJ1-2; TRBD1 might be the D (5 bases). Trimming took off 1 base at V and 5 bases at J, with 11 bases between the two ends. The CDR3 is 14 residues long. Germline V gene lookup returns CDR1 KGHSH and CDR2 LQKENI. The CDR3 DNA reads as TGTGCCAGCTCACCACGGGGCCAAACTTATGGCTACACCTTC. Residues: CASSPRGQTYGYTF.

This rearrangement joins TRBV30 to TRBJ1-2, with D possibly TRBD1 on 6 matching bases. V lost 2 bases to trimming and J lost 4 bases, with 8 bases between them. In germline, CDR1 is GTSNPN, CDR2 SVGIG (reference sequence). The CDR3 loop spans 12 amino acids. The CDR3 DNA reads TGTGCCTGGAGTACAGGGTCCTATGGCTACACCTTC. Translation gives CAWSTGSYGYTF.

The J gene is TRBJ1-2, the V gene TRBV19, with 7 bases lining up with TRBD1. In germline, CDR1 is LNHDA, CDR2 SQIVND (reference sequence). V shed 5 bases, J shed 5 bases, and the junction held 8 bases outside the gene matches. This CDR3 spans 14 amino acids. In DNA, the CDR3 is TGTGCCAGTAGTCTGAGGGACAGACAGTATGGCTACACCTTC. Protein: CASSLRDRQYGYTF.

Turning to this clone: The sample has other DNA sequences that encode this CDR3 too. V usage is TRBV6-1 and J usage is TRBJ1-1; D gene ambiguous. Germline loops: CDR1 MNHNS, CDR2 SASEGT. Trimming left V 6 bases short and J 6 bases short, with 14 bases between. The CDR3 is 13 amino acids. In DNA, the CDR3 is TGTGCCAGCAGCCTGGAAAACGGAGCTGAAGCTTTCTTT. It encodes CASSLENGAEAFF.

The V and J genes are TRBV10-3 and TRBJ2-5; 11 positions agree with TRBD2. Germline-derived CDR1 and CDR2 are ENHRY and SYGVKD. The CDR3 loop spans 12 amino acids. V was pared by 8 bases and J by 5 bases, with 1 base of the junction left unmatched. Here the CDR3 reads CAIGTSGETQYF. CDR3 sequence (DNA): TGTGCCATCGGGACTAGCGGTGAGACCCAGTACTTC.

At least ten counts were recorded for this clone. CDR3 protein: CASSLVGQEQYF. For the CDR3, the DNA is TGTGCCAGCAGCTTAGTCGGGCAGGAGCAGTACTTC. This chain connects TRBV7-9 to TRBJ2-7; no firm D call. V shed 1 base and J shed 7 bases, with 8 bases lying between them. Germline V gene lookup returns CDR1 SEHNR and CDR2 FQNEAQ (reference sequence). There are 12 residues in the CDR3.

The CDR3 bases are TGTGCCAGCACCGAGGTGGCAGGGATTCAGCCCCAGCATTTT. Protein product: CASTEVAGIQPQHF. V is TRBV6-5 and J is TRBJ1-5; the D gene is possibly TRBD1 (5 bases). Germline lookup yields CDR1 MNHEY and CDR2 SVGAGI. The V end lost 7 bases, the J end lost 6 bases, and 16 bases lay between the germline ends. CDR3 length: 14 amino acids.

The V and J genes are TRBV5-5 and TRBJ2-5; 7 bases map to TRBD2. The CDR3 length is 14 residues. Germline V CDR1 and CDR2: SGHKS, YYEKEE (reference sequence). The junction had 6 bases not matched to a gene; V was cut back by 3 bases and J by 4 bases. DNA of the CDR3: TGTGCCAGCAGCTCTACGACTAGCACAGAGACCCAGTACTTC. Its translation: CASSSTTSTETQYF. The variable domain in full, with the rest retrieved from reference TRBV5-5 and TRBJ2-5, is DAGVTQSPTHLIKTRGQQVTLRCSPISGHKSVSWYQQVLGQGPQFIFQYYEKEERGRGNFPDRFSARQFPNYSSELNVNALLLGDSALYLCASSSTTSTETQYFGPGTRLLVL.

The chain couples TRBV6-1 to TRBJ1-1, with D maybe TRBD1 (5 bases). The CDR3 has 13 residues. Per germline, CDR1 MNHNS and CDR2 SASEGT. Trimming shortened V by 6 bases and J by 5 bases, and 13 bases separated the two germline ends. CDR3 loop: CASSVAGRTEAFF. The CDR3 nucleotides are TGTGCCAGCAGCGTAGCAGGGAGGACTGAAGCTTTCTTT.

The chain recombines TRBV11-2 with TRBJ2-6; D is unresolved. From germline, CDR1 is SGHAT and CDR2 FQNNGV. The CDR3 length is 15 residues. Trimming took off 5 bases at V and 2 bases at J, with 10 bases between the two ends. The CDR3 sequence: CASSILVAGANVLTF. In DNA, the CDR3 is TGTGCCAGCAGCATCTTAGTCGCTGGGGCCAACGTCCTGACTTTC.

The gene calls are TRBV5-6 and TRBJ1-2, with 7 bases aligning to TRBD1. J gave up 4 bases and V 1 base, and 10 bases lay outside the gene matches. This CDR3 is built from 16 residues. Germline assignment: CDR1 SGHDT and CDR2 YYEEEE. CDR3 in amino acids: CASSLRIRAGGYGYTF. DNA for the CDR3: TGTGCCAGCAGCTTGAGAATTCGCGCAGGGGGCTATGGCTACACCTTC.

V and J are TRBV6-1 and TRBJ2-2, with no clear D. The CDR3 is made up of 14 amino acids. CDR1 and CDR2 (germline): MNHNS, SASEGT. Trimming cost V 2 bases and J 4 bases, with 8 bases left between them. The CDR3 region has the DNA TGTGCCAGCAGTGAACAAGTGACCACCGGGGAGCTGTTTTTT. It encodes CASSEQVTTGELFF.

This chain's CDR3 is CASSLDANYGYTF. In DNA, the CDR3 is TGTGCCAGCAGCTTAGATGCAAACTATGGCTACACCTTC. The V gene is TRBV11-2, the J gene TRBJ1-2; D unclear. V lost 0 bases and J lost 2, with 4 bases in between. In germline, CDR1 is SGHAT, CDR2 FQNNGV. This CDR3 has 13 residues.

CDR3 coding DNA: TGTGCCAGCAGCTTGCCTAGGAACACTGAAGCTTTCTTT. Amino acid sequence: CASSLPRNTEAFF. This chain links TRBV5-6 with TRBJ1-1; no firm D call. The V and J ends lost 1 base and 1 base respectively, with 5 bases between them. The CDR3 is 13 amino acids. Germline assignment: CDR1 SGHDT and CDR2 YYEEEE.

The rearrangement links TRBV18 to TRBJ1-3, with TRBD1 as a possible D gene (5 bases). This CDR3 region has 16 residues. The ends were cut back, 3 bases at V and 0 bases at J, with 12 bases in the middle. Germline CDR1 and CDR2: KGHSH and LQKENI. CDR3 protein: CASSPGPRSSGNTIYF. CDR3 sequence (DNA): TGTGCCAGCTCACCGGGACCGAGGTCCTCTGGAAACACCATATATTTT.

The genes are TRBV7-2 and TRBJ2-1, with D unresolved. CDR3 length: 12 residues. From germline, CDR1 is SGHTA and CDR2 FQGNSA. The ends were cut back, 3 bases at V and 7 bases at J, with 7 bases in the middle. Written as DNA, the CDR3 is TGTGCCAGCAGCTTCGGAGAAAATGAGCAGTTCTTC. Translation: CASSFGENEQFF.

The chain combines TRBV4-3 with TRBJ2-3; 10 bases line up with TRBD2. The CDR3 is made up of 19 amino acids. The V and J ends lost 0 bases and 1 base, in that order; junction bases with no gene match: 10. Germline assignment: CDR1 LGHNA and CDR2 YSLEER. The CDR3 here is CASSQDGSTLAGGTDTQYF. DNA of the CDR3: TGCGCCAGCAGCCAAGATGGCTCCACGCTAGCGGGGGGCACAGATACGCAGTATTTT.

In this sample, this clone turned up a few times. This CDR3 reads CASSMREGGELFF. CDR3 in DNA: TGTGCCAGCAGCATGAGGGAGGGCGGGGAGCTGTTTTTT. The chain is built from TRBV7-3 and TRBJ2-2; 7 bases are shared with TRBD2. Germline lookup yields CDR1 SGHTA and CDR2 FQGTGA. V trimming: 5 bases; J trimming: 7 bases; junction bases outside the gene matches: 4. This CDR3 spans 13 amino acids.

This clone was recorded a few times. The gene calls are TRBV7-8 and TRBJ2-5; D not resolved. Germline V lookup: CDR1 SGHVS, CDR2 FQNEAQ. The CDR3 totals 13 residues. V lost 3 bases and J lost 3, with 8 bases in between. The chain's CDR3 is CASSFQVKETQYF. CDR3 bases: TGTGCCAGCAGCTTCCAAGTCAAAGAGACCCAGTACTTC.

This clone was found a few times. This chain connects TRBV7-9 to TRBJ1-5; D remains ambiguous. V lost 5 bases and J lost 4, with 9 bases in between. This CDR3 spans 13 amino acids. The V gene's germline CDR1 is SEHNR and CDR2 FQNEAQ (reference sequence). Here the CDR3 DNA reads TGTGCCAGCAGCCTCGACGGAAATCAGCCCCAGCATTTT. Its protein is CASSLDGNQPQHF.

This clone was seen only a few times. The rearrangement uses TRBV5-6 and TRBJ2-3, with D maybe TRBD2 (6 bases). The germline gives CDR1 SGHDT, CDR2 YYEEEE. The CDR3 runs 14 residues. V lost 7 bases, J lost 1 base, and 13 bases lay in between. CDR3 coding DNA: TGTGCCAGCTTTCGGGGCGGGGGCACAGATACGCAGTATTTT. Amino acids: CASFRGGGTDTQYF. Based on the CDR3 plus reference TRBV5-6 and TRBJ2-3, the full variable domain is DAGVTQSPTHLIKTRGQQVTLRCSPKSGHDTVSWYQQALGQGPQFIFQYYEEEERQRGNFPDRFSGHQFPNYSSELNVNALLLGDSALYLCASFRGGGTDTQYFGPGTRLTVL.

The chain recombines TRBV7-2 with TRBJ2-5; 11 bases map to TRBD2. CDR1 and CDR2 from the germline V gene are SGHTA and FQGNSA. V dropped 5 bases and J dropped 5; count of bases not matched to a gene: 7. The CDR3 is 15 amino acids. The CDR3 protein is CASSRRLAGPETQYF. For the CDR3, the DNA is TGTGCCAGCAGCCGCAGACTAGCGGGACCCGAGACCCAGTACTTC.

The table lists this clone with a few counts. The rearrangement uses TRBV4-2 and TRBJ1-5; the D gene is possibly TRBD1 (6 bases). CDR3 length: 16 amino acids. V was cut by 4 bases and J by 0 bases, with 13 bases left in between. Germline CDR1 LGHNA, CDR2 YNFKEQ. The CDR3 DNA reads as TGTGCCAGCAGCCCCTGGACAGATCATAGCAATCAGCCCCAGCATTTT. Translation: CASSPWTDHSNQPQHF.

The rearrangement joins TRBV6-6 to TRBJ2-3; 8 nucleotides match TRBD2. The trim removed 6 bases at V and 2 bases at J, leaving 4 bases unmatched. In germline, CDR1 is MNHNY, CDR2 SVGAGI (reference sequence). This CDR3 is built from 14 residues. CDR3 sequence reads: CASRRAGATDTQYF. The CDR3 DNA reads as TGTGCCAGCAGGCGAGCGGGAGCCACAGATACGCAGTATTTT.

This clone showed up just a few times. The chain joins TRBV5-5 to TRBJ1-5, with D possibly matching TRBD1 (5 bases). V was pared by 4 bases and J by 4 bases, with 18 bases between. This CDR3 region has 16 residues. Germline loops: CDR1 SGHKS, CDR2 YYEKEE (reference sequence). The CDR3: CASSPSGDRRNQPQHF. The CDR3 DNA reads TGTGCCAGCAGCCCCTCGGGGGACCGTCGGAATCAGCCCCAGCATTTT.

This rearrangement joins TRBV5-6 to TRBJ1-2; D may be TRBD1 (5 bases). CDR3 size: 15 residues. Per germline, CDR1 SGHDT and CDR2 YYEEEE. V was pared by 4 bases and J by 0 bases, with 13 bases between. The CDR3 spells CASSLWSGTNYGYTF. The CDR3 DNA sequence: TGTGCCAGCAGCCTTTGGTCAGGGACTAACTATGGCTACACCTTC.

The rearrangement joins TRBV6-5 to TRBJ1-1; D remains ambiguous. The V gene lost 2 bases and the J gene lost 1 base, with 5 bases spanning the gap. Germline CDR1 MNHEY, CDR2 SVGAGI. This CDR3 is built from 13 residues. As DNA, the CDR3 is TGTGCCAGCAGTTACCAGGCGAACACTGAAGCTTTCTTT. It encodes CASSYQANTEAFF.